This T cell receptor beta chain was identified during a study of blood T cell repertoires in COVID-19 (TCRdb year 2020). Background on the whole study: Collaborator samples came from the United States, Italy and Spain and covered acute and convalescent phases of COVID-19. The repertoires were released in a freely available public database meant as a resource for research on the immune response to SARS-CoV-2. Subjects who had been exposed to COVID-19, were actively infected with it, or had recovered from it provided the deeply sampled blood TCRbeta repertoires that made up the dataset. The samples were drawn from two sources: the first 160 participants of the ongoing ImmuneRACE study, and over 950 subjects contributed by 6 global collaborators. The material from the prospective study consisted of cDNA or gDNA derived from T cells, B-cell-depleted T cells, or PBMCs. Nearly every sample came with metadata listing a de-identified subject ID, COVID-19 status, age in years and sex. Where available, HLA class I and class II types were taken from metadata supplied by the sample provider and were not determined by assay-based typing.

Study-wide conclusions, independent of this receptor: Clinical and demographic metadata were provided uncurated, with the amount varying by source and participant.

The CDR3 numbers 14 residues from cysteine through phenylalanine. Of the read, only the CDR3 DNA is kept; its 42 bases are in frame from base 1. At the junction V is shortened by 3 bases and J by 1 base, with 9 bases in between. CDR1 KGHSH and CDR2 LQKENI were looked up in the germline V gene. This clone was observed a handful of times. The target of this receptor is not known. There are no base qualities to consult, and no much larger clone falls within one base. The immunoSEQ Assay, a bias-controlled multiplex PCR, was used to amplify TCRbeta CDR3 regions from genomic DNA. On the authors' methods: The number of nucleated cells in each sample was estimated by amplification of reference gene primers within the assay. To quantify the absolute abundance of each unique TCRbeta CDR3 rearrangement, sequence reads were collapsed and filtered. For each sample, productive Simpson clonality was calculated as the square root of Simpson's diversity index across productive rearrangements. Drawn from immuneACCESS, this table holds only the in-frame rearrangements with V and J called that TCRdb kept. Clones are partly lost; checked studies trace under half to an unresolved V gene and leave the rest unexplained. V, J and clone size are taken as reported in that table, and D and trimming were inferred from the DNA itself. The sample table shows around 140,000 clones, and about 79% are seen once. Around 4.8% of the sample rests with the top ten.

Each collaborating institution followed its own protocols to collect whole blood in K2EDTA tubes. Collaborator samples were shipped for TCRbeta analysis as frozen whole blood, isolated PBMCs, or DNA extracted from either sample type. The source is a woman older than 75 with active or convalescent COVID-19. Sequencing was carried out using peripheral blood. This receptor chain uses TRBV18 and TRBJ1-2; no D gene is confidently identified. The sequenced DNA is TGTGCCAGCTCACCCCGGGTGGATAACTATGGCTACACCTTC. This codes for CASSPRVDNYGYTF.